This TCR beta chain was identified in a study of cytomegalovirus exposure and HLA in healthy donors. Findings of the study overall: The study listed roughly 150 cytomegalovirus-associated TCR beta chains.

Concerning this clone: Its antigen remains unidentified.

CDR1 SQVTM and CDR2 ANQGSEA come from the germline V gene. The junction had 13 bases not matched to a gene; V was cut back by 0 bases and J by 4 bases. The CDR3 contains 17 residues. The PCR ran on 60 Vbeta and 13 Jbeta primers. Clones were sequenced by immunoSEQ multiplex PCR, and TCRdb holds only the in-frame ones, with some missing. The sample data list under 130,000 clones. The receptor was isolated from a man aged 40-55 years in good health and CMV-seronegative. The sample taken for sequencing was PBMCs. This chain uses TRBV29-1 with TRBJ2-5; 8 positions agree with TRBD2. DNA for the CDR3: TGCAGCGTTGAAGATCCTAAAGCGGGAGTTATCGGAGAGACCCAGTACTTC. This translates into CSVEDPKAGVIGETQYF.